This T cell receptor beta chain originates from a study of blood T cell repertoires in COVID-19 (dated by TCRdb to 2020 to 2021). Describing the broader study: Samples from collaborators originated in the United States, Italy and Spain and spanned both the acute and convalescent phases of COVID-19. The material from the prospective study consisted of cDNA or gDNA derived from T cells, B-cell-depleted T cells, or PBMCs. The dataset comprised deeply sampled blood TCRbeta repertoires from subjects exposed to, actively infected with, or recovered from COVID-19. The repertoires were made available in a free public database intended to serve as a resource for research on the immune response to SARS-CoV-2. Samples were obtained from the ongoing ImmuneRACE study (first 160 participants) and from 1,254 subjects provided by 6 global collaborators. Sample metadata almost always included a de-identified subject ID, COVID-19 status, age in years and sex. Where available, HLA class I and class II types were taken from metadata supplied by the sample provider and were not determined by assay-based typing. General findings and caveats noted by the study authors: The amount of clinical and demographic metadata varied by source and participant and was provided uncurated.

TCRbeta CDR3 regions were amplified from genomic DNA using the immunoSEQ Assay, a bias-controlled multiplex PCR. Processing in the source paper ran as follows. Nucleated cell counts per sample were estimated from amplification of reference gene primers within the assay. To quantify the absolute abundance of each unique TCRbeta CDR3 rearrangement, sequence reads were collapsed and filtered. For each sample, productive Simpson clonality was calculated as the square root of Simpson's diversity index over productive rearrangements. This immuneACCESS table, as held by TCRdb, lists in-frame sequences with V and J called but not all clones. Of the missing ones, under half trace to an unresolved V gene in checked studies; the others have no known cause. Clone size and V and J calls were adopted from that table, with D and trimming inferred from the DNA. A total of about 250,000 clones appear in this sample, about nine tenths of them only once. The ten largest account for roughly 6% of the sample.

The CDR3 goes from the cysteine to the phenylalanine over 15 residues. The entry retains the CDR3 DNA only, 45 bases that are in frame from base 1. Taken from the germline V gene (reference sequence), the CDR1 and CDR2 loops are MNHEY and SMNVEV. Between the V and J ends, shortened by 2 bases and 4 bases respectively, the junction contains 12 bases. One collaborating source in Seattle enrolled patients during active infection and followed them longitudinally through the course of disease. Each collaborating institution followed its own protocols to collect whole blood in K2EDTA tubes. For TCRbeta analysis, collaborators shipped samples in one of three forms: frozen whole blood, isolated PBMCs, or DNA extracted from either of those sample types. This clone is a singleton in its sample. The specificity of this receptor is unknown. No base quality values were provided; no much bigger clone lies one nucleotide off.

Source material: peripheral blood. Recombination connected TRBV27 to TRBJ2-1, with the D gene not clear enough to name. This clonotype was sampled from a woman in her 30s with COVID-19, enrolled during active disease. The nucleotides read TGTGCCAGCAGTTTACCTCCCGTTCCTTACAATGAGCAGTTCTTC. Its protein is CASSLPPVPYNEQFF.